The clone carrying this TCR beta chain has more than one count but fewer than ten. This entry comes from a study of CD8 T cells in ankylosing spondylitis. TCRdb reprocessed the 5' RACE reads with MiXCR, giving one entry per CDR3 protein. The table records 150,000 or so distinct CDR3 sequences, roughly 11% of them present only once. Per germline, CDR1 LGHNA and CDR2 YSLEER. V shed 1 base and J shed 9 bases, with 4 bases lying between them. This CDR3 has 11 amino acids. The sequenced material came from blood, either unsorted or a sorted T cell fraction (not recorded which). V gene TRBV4-3 combines with J gene TRBJ2-1, with D hard to call. The clonotype was recovered from a male donor with ankylosing spondylitis or in good health (not recorded which). CDR3 residues: CASSQASEQFF. The CDR3 DNA reads as TGCGCCAGCAGCCAAGCGAGTGAGCAGTTCTTC.